Presented here are 29 T cell receptor beta chains from one specimen sequenced in a study of blood T cell repertoires in COVID-19. Profiling relied on immunoSEQ multiplex PCR, and the TCRdb table lists in-frame clones only, not all of them. The sample carries about 480,000 clones, roughly 91% recorded once. Sequencing input: peripheral blood. The receptors were gathered from a woman in her 30s with acute or convalescent COVID-19.

This clone was picked up one time. The chain is built from TRBV4-1 and TRBJ2-3; possible D gene TRBD1, 6 bases. The CDR3 has 18 amino acids. With 5 bases removed from V and 4 bases from J, the gap between germline ends came to 25 bases. Germline V CDR1 and CDR2: MGHRA, YSYEKL. CDR3 in amino acids: CASSSQGGQGSPPDTQYF. The CDR3 DNA is TGCGCCAGCAGCTCCCAAGGTGGGCAGGGGTCCCCCCCAGATACGCAGTATTTT.

This clone is a singleton in its sample. The CDR3 bases are TGTGCCTACCGTGACAGGGCACAAGAGACCCAGTACTTC. This codes for CAYRDRAQETQYF. The chain joins TRBV30 to TRBJ2-5; 7 bases are shared with TRBD1. The CDR3 sequence is 13 residues long. Germline V lookup: CDR1 GTSNPN, CDR2 SVGIG (reference sequence). With V trimmed by 7 bases and J by 2 bases, 7 bases remained unmatched.

This chain links TRBV18 with TRBJ1-1; TRBD1 might be the D (5 bases). Looked up from germline, CDR1 is KGHSH and CDR2 is LQKENI. The CDR3 is made up of 15 amino acids. Trimming took 2 bases from V and 0 from J, leaving 10 bases between them. CDR3 sequence (DNA): TGTGCCAGCTCACCAATACAGGTTCTGAACACTGAAGCTTTCTTT. Its protein is CASSPIQVLNTEAFF.

This chain connects TRBV30 to TRBJ2-2, with 9 bases identical to TRBD1. Germline CDR1 reads GTSNPN; CDR2 reads SVGIG (reference sequence). The CDR3 is 13 residues long. V shed 5 bases and J 7 bases; nucleotides not matched to a gene: 5. The CDR3 region has the DNA TGTGCCTGGTCCCGGGACAGGGACGGGGAGCTGTTTTTT. Protein: CAWSRDRDGELFF.

In its sample, this clone was seen many times. Other nucleotide sequences in the sample specify the same CDR3. The chain carries TRBV28 and TRBJ1-6; 9 positions match TRBD1. V dropped 6 bases and J dropped 9; count of bases not matched to a gene: 3. The CDR3 consists of 13 residues. Germline V gives CDR1 MDHEN, CDR2 SYDVKM. The CDR3 region is CASRGTGRSPLHF. For the CDR3, the DNA is TGTGCCAGCAGAGGGACAGGGCGTTCACCCCTCCACTTT.

CDR3 sequence reads: CASSPVGLAEYEQYF. The DNA of the CDR3 is TGTGCCAGCTCCCCGGTGGGACTAGCGGAATACGAGCAGTACTTC. The gene calls are TRBV6-5 and TRBJ2-7, with TRBD2 identical over 11 bases. There are 15 residues in the CDR3. CDR1 and CDR2 from the germline V gene are MNHEY and SVGAGI. J was trimmed by 4 bases and V by 8 bases; bases with no gene match: 10.

This rearrangement joins TRBV13 to TRBJ2-5, with unresolved D. Germline V gene data show CDR1 as PRHDT and CDR2 as FYEKMQ (reference sequence). The V gene lost 4 bases and the J gene lost 5 bases, with 8 bases spanning the gap. This CDR3 comprises 12 residues. CDR3 region: CASSSSPETQYF. The CDR3 DNA follows: TGTGCCAGCAGCTCCTCCCCCGAGACCCAGTACTTC. The full variable domain, in which reference TRBV13 and TRBJ2-5 provide the parts outside the CDR3, is AAGVIQSPRHLIKEKRETATLKCYPIPRHDTVYWYQQGPGQDPQFLISFYEKMQSDKGSIPDRFSAQQFSDYHSELNMSSLELGDSALYFCASSSSPETQYFGPGTRLLVL.

A remark on this clone: The sample holds other DNA sequences that translate to the same CDR3. The CDR3 bases are TGTGCCAGCAGCTTAGGGACAGGCTACGAGCAGTACTTC. Its translation: CASSLGTGYEQYF. This chain links TRBV13 with TRBJ2-7; D might be TRBD1 (6 bases). This CDR3 contains 13 residues. From germline, CDR1 is PRHDT and CDR2 FYEKMQ (reference sequence). Trimming took off 0 bases at V and 3 bases at J, with 6 bases between the two ends. Looking up the rest from reference TRBV13 and TRBJ2-7 gives the full variable domain: AAGVIQSPRHLIKEKRETATLKCYPIPRHDTVYWYQQGPGQDPQFLISFYEKMQSDKGSIPDRFSAQQFSDYHSELNMSSLELGDSALYFCASSLGTGYEQYFGPGTRLTVT.

This clone is a singleton in its sample. The V gene is TRBV19, the J gene TRBJ2-3; the D is unclear. V lost 6 bases and J 1 base, leaving 14 bases between the germline ends. CDR1 LNHDA and CDR2 SQIVND come from the germline V gene (reference sequence). This CDR3 is built from 15 residues. The CDR3 is CASRKATARTDTQYF. CDR3 sequence (DNA): TGTGCCAGTAGGAAAGCGACCGCTCGCACAGATACGCAGTATTTT.

The V gene is TRBV29-1, the J gene TRBJ1-2; 11 bases fit TRBD1. V was pared by 4 bases and J by 8 bases, with 6 bases of the junction left unmatched. The CDR3 runs to 13 residues. Germline V CDR1 and CDR2: SQVTM, ANQGSEA. CDR3 coding DNA: TGCAGCGTTGCTCTCCGGACAGGGGGCGGCTACACCTTC. This codes for CSVALRTGGGYTF. The full variable domain, completed using reference TRBV29-1 and TRBJ1-2, is SAVISQKPSRDICQRGTSLTIQCQVDSQVTMMFWYRQQPGQSLTLIATANQGSEATYESGFVIDKFPISRPNLTFSTLTVSNMSPEDSSIYLCSVALRTGGGYTFGSGTRLTVV.

This sequence joins TRBV30 and TRBJ2-3; 7 bases line up with TRBD1. Trimming at V came to 1 base and at J to 0 bases, leaving 7 bases not matched to a gene. CDR3 length: 16 residues. CDR1 and CDR2 (germline): GTSNPN, SVGIG (reference sequence). The DNA for the CDR3 is TGTGCCTGGAGTGGAATTCCGGGACAGAGCACAGATACGCAGTATTTT. It is translated as CAWSGIPGQSTDTQYF.

Of note for this clone: Sequence at one end of the junction differs from germline and may be a read error. This rearrangement joins TRBV15 to TRBJ2-7, with 9 nucleotides matching TRBD1. Germline CDR1 reads LNHNV; CDR2 reads YYDKDF (reference sequence). The CDR3 extends over 15 amino acids. In DNA form, the CDR3 reads TGTGCCACCAGTAGAGACAGGGGGTGGGTTCACGAGCAGTACTTC. Translating it yields CATSRDRGWVHEQYF.

V and J are TRBV7-9 and TRBJ1-5; D ambiguous. The CDR3 sequence is 13 residues long. CDR1 and CDR2 (germline): SEHNR, FQNEAQ (reference sequence). V was pared by 3 bases and J by 5 bases, with 8 bases between. CDR3 in DNA: TGTGCCAGCAGCTTCAACAGTGATCAGCCCCAGCATTTT. This translates into CASSFNSDQPQHF.

This rearrangement joins TRBV19 to TRBJ1-2; 9 nucleotides align to TRBD1. With V trimmed by 5 bases and J by 8 bases, 9 bases remained unmatched. CDR1 is LNHDA, CDR2 SQIVND, per germline (reference sequence). The CDR3 length is 14 residues. The CDR3 sequence: CASSYRGLGFGYTF. The CDR3 nucleotides are TGTGCCAGTAGTTACAGGGGGCTGGGATTCGGCTACACCTTC. The whole variable domain, filled in from reference TRBV19 and TRBJ1-2, reads DGGITQSPKYLFRKEGQNVTLSCEQNLNHDAMYWYRQDPGQGLRLIYYSQIVNDFQKGDIAEGYSVSREKKESFPLTVTSAQKNPTAFYLCASSYRGLGFGYTFGSGTRLTVV.

The V call is TRBV6-5, the J call TRBJ2-7; D remains ambiguous. There are 10 residues in the CDR3. Germline loops: CDR1 MNHEY, CDR2 SVGAGI. V was pared by 10 bases and J by 6 bases, with 10 bases between. CDR3 nucleotides: TGTGCCACCATGAGTGTCGAGCAGTACTTC. Amino acid sequence: CATMSVEQYF.

The chain recombines TRBV9 with TRBJ2-3; 10 bases are a match to TRBD2. Germline values: CDR1 SGDLS, CDR2 YYNGEE. The CDR3 has 16 residues. Germline trimming cut 3 bases from V and 2 bases from J; bases unmatched to any gene: 6. The CDR3 loop reads CASSEIAGGVTDTQYF. CDR3 nucleotides: TGTGCCAGCAGCGAAATAGCGGGGGGAGTCACAGATACGCAGTATTTT. Together with reference TRBV9 and TRBJ2-3, the CDR3 gives the full variable domain: DSGVTQTPKHLITATGQRVTLRCSPRSGDLSVYWYQQSLDQGLQFLIQYYNGEERAKGNILERFSAQQFPDLHSELNLSSLELGDSALYFCASSEIAGGVTDTQYFGPGTRLTVL.

V usage is TRBV5-1 and J usage is TRBJ2-7; 10 nucleotides align to TRBD1. The CDR3 spans 15 residues. With V trimmed by 1 base and J by 5 bases, 6 bases remained unmatched. Germline V gene data show CDR1 as SGHRS and CDR2 as YFSETQ. The CDR3 sequence is CASSLRDRGMHEQYF. Here the CDR3 DNA reads TGCGCCAGCAGCTTGCGGGACAGGGGTATGCACGAGCAGTACTTC.

The DNA of the CDR3 is TGTGCCAGCAGTTACGGCCAGGGGGCAATAGAGCAGTACTTC. Its protein is CASSYGQGAIEQYF. The chain carries TRBV6-5 and TRBJ2-7, with 8 nucleotides matching TRBD1. The CDR3 is 14 residues long. The germline V gene encodes CDR1 MNHEY and CDR2 SVGAGI. With 2 bases clipped from V and 7 bases from J, the junction kept 7 bases outside the gene matches.

CDR3 in amino acids: CARSLRDTEWWTQYF. In DNA, the CDR3 is TGTGCCAGGTCCCTCCGGGACACGGAATGGTGGACCCAGTACTTC. J is TRBJ2-5 and V is TRBV2; tentative D call: TRBD1 (6 bases). V shed 9 bases and J shed 7 bases, with 24 bases lying between them. Germline-derived CDR1 and CDR2 are SNHLY and FYNNEI. This CDR3 is built from 15 residues.

As to this clone: The DNA is left out, because the CDR3 cannot be placed on it with certainty; the CDR3 is given as TCRdb lists it. The chain uses TRBV27 and TRBJ2-1; the table names TRBD2, a call not compared with the DNA. Germline lookup yields CDR1 MNHEY and CDR2 SMNVEV (reference sequence). Including both end residues, the CDR3 is 15 amino acids long. CDR3 in amino acids: CASSSSSSSYNEQFF.

This rearrangement joins TRBV7-9 to TRBJ1-4; TRBD1 aligns across 9 bases. CDR1 is SEHNR, CDR2 FQNEAQ, per germline (reference sequence). Losses at the gene ends were 5 bases for V and 9 bases for J; bases not matched to a gene: 13. CDR3 length: 16 residues. CDR3 region: CASSPGPGQGSQKLFF. In DNA form, the CDR3 reads TGTGCCAGCAGCCCAGGACCGGGACAGGGTAGCCAAAAACTGTTTTTT.

This clone was seen ten or more times. This chain connects TRBV14 to TRBJ2-3; maybe TRBD2 (6 bases). The V and J ends lost 5 bases and 1 base respectively, with 16 bases between them. CDR3 size: 16 residues. Germline CDR1 reads SGHDN; CDR2 reads FVKESK. The CDR3 bases are TGTGCCAGCAGCAAAAATCGGGGGTCTGGCACAGATACGCAGTATTTT. It translates to CASSKNRGSGTDTQYF.

This chain connects TRBV7-9 to TRBJ2-5, with D tentatively TRBD1 (5 bases). Germline CDR1 is SEHNR and CDR2 is FQNEAQ (reference sequence). The CDR3 consists of 14 residues. V lost 2 bases to trimming and J lost 2 bases, with 9 bases between them. This chain's CDR3 is CASSLYRQQETQYF. CDR3 DNA: TGTGCCAGCAGCTTATACAGGCAACAAGAGACCCAGTACTTC. Drawing the rest from reference TRBV7-9 and TRBJ2-5, the complete variable domain is DTGVSQNPRHKITKRGQNVTFRCDPISEHNRLYWYRQTLGQGPEFLTYFQNEAQLEKSRLLSDRFSAERPKGSFSTLEIQRTEQGDSAMYLCASSLYRQQETQYFGPGTRLLVL.

The chain is built from TRBV10-1 and TRBJ2-5; D is undetermined. Looked up from germline, CDR1 is WNHNN and CDR2 is SYGVQD (reference sequence). The V end was cut by 3 bases, the J end by 4 bases, with 12 bases between. This CDR3 comprises 14 residues. CDR3 region: CASSEGTLGETQYF. DNA for the CDR3: TGCGCCAGCAGTGAAGGAACTCTAGGAGAGACCCAGTACTTC.

The J gene is TRBJ2-3, the V gene TRBV14; tentative D call: TRBD1 (5 bases). This CDR3 has 14 residues. Trimming cost V 4 bases and J 8 bases, with 16 bases left between them. The V gene's germline CDR1 is SGHDN and CDR2 FVKESK. The DNA for the CDR3 is TGTGCCAGCAGCCTTATAATAAATGGGGCTACGCAGTATTTT. Translation: CASSLIINGATQYF.

This clone was detected only a few times. This chain joins TRBV9 and TRBJ2-1, with 9 bases that match TRBD1. The CDR3 runs to 15 residues. J gave up 2 bases and V 4 bases, and 4 bases lay outside the gene matches. Germline CDR1 is SGDLS and CDR2 is YYNGEE. The CDR3 DNA reads TGTGCCAGCAGCTTCCGGGACAGGGCCTACAATGAGCAGTTCTTC. This codes for CASSFRDRAYNEQFF.

The chain recombines TRBV28 with TRBJ1-2; tentatively, D is TRBD1 (6 bases). This CDR3 region has 16 residues. The ends were cut back, 7 bases at V and 3 bases at J, with 21 bases in the middle. Germline V gene data show CDR1 as MDHEN and CDR2 as SYDVKM. The CDR3 nucleotides are TGTGCCAGCACTCAGCCGGGGGGCCGATTAGACTATGGCTACACCTTC. Its protein product is CASTQPGGRLDYGYTF.

The chain links TRBV24-1 to TRBJ1-2, with no clear D. Germline V gene data show CDR1 as KGHDR and CDR2 as SFDVKD. The V gene lost 10 bases and the J gene lost 2 bases, with 16 bases spanning the gap. The CDR3 length is 14 residues. CDR3 protein: CATFCLEANYGYTF. The CDR3 nucleotides read TGTGCCACTTTTTGTTTAGAGGCAAACTATGGCTACACCTTC.

This chain joins TRBV19 and TRBJ2-1; 11 bases line up with TRBD2. The CDR3 consists of 15 residues. J gave up 4 bases and V 7 bases, and 6 bases lay outside the gene matches. The germline CDR1 and CDR2 sequences are LNHDA and SQIVND (reference sequence). The CDR3 DNA reads as TGTGCCAGTACCCTGTCTAGCGGGGGGTACAATGAGCAGTTCTTC. Its translation is CASTLSSGGYNEQFF.